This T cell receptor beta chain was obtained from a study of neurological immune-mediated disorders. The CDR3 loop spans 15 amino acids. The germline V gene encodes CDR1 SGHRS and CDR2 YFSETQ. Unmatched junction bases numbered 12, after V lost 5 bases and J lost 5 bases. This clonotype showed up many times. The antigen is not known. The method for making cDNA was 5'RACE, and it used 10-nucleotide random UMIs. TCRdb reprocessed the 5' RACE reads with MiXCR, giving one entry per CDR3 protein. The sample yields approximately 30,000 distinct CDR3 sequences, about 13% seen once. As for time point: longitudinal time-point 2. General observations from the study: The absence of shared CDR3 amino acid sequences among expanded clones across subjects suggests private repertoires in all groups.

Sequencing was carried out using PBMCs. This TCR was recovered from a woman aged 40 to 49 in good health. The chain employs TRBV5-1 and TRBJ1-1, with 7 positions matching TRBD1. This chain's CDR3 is CASSHATGSWTEAFF. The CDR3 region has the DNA TGCGCCAGCAGTCACGCGACAGGGAGTTGGACTGAAGCTTTCTTT.